The clone carrying this T cell receptor beta chain has only a few counts. With 4 bases clipped from V and 4 bases from J, the junction kept 8 bases outside the gene matches. CDR1 is SGHKS and CDR2 is YYEKEE in the germline V gene (reference sequence). The CDR3 runs to 15 residues. This entry is derived from a study of T-cell memory formation after mild COVID-19. TCRdb independently ran MiXCR on the 5' RACE reads; one entry per CDR3 protein. The sample contains about 210,000 distinct CDR3 sequences, about 10% of which appear only once. The sequenced sample consisted of PBMCs or a T cell subset sorted from them (not recorded which). The sequence was collected from a man aged 18 to 30 who had mild COVID-19 (a few samples of this study predate the infection). Cell type and time point are not known. This chain uses TRBV5-5 with TRBJ1-1; 9 positions match TRBD1. DNA of the CDR3: TGTGCCAGCAGCCTTACAGGGGGCTTAGGCACTGAAGCTTTCTTT. Translated: CASSLTGGLGTEAFF.